The T cell receptor beta chain under discussion was sequenced for a study of blood T cell repertoires in COVID-19. The CDR3 consists of 16 residues. Germline loops: CDR1 MGHRA, CDR2 YSYEKL. J gave up 3 bases and V 4 bases, and 8 bases lay outside the gene matches. TCRdb keeps only in-frame clones here, not all; method: immunoSEQ multiplex PCR. The table includes 150,000 to 200,000 clones, around 87% detected once. This rearrangement joins TRBV4-1 to TRBJ1-4; 7 nucleotides line up with TRBD1. The sample consisted of peripheral blood. This TCR came from a man aged 40-50 years with active or convalescent COVID-19. CDR3 nucleotides: TGCGCCAGCAGCCCTGGGGCGGGGACAGCTAATGAAAAACTGTTTTTT. Translating gives CASSPGAGTANEKLFF.